These T cell receptor beta chains were read from a single sample in a study of cytotoxic CD8 clonotypes in ibrutinib-treated CLL. TCRdb's copy holds only in-frame clones and misses some; the assay was immunoSEQ multiplex PCR. This repertoire shows 30,000 or so clones, more than 75% found once; its top ten account for less than 55%. This specimen was PBMCs, taken after 36 months of ibrutinib treatment. These receptors were collected from a human donor with chronic lymphocytic leukemia. CDR3s include the opening cysteine and the closing phenylalanine or tryptophan. Fields, in order: V gene, J gene, CDR3 protein.

v_call: TRBV9; j_call: TRBJ2-2; cdr3_aa: CASSPNRRADTGELFF
v_call: TRBV7-9; j_call: TRBJ1-2; cdr3_aa: CASSTPLQGAGDGYTF
v_call: TRBV4-2; j_call: TRBJ1-1; cdr3_aa: CASSQEDRGNPLNTEAFF
v_call: TRBV29-1; j_call: TRBJ2-3; cdr3_aa: CSVGDRFTDTQYF
v_call: TRBV9; j_call: TRBJ2-1; cdr3_aa: CASSVETGGYNEQFF
v_call: TRBV10-1; j_call: TRBJ2-3; cdr3_aa: CASSSNTDTQYF
v_call: TRBV25-1; j_call: TRBJ2-7; cdr3_aa: CASSVQGTSSYEQYF
v_call: TRBV5-6; j_call: TRBJ1-2; cdr3_aa: CASSLVGGNGYGYTF
v_call: TRBV15; j_call: TRBJ1-3; cdr3_aa: CATSRDLSRGNTIYF
v_call: TRBV7-6; j_call: TRBJ2-2; cdr3_aa: CASDLAGDGELFF
v_call: TRBV2; j_call: TRBJ1-1; cdr3_aa: CASGPRDEAFF
v_call: TRBV5-1; j_call: TRBJ2-3; cdr3_aa: CASSLATGGPTDTQYF
v_call: TRBV11-3; j_call: TRBJ2-3; cdr3_aa: CASSRNEDTQYF
v_call: TRBV27; j_call: TRBJ2-1; cdr3_aa: CASSLSQLAGGHYEQFF
v_call: TRBV5-4; j_call: TRBJ2-5; cdr3_aa: CASSASLAGVETQYF
v_call: TRBV7-3; j_call: TRBJ2-1; cdr3_aa: CASSFGLALLNEQFF
v_call: TRBV5-4; j_call: TRBJ2-3; cdr3_aa: CASSLAGQGSKQYF
v_call: TRBV7-9; j_call: TRBJ1-5; cdr3_aa: CASSPDSAQPQHF
v_call: TRBV5-1; j_call: TRBJ2-3; cdr3_aa: CASSPEGRSTDTQYF
v_call: TRBV7-2; j_call: TRBJ2-2; cdr3_aa: CASSLVPLGGELFF
v_call: TRBV4-1; j_call: TRBJ1-4; cdr3_aa: CASSRGLPVMYEKLFF
v_call: TRBV5-6; j_call: TRBJ1-1; cdr3_aa: CASSLGGLGTEAFF
v_call: TRBV11-2; j_call: TRBJ2-1; cdr3_aa: CASSSLRGPSYNEQFF